The text below deals with one TCR beta chain. What it binds is not known. Documented time point: peripheral blood 6 weeks after treatment start. This sample was taken from a study of PD-L1 blockade in urothelial cancer. Looking at the study overall: Between 0 and 3 chemotherapy regimens preceded treatment for each patient. The median number of T cells present in blood samples was some 140,000.

The J segment lost 4 bases and the V segment lost 4 bases, leaving 19 bases of the junction unmatched. Germline lookup yields CDR1 SGHRS and CDR2 YFSETQ. The CDR3 covers 19 residues. Assay used: immunoSEQ multiplex PCR; TCRdb lists only in-frame clones, some missing. The sample carries roughly 120,000 clones, more than 85% recorded once. Study-wide results and limits: Where pretreatment blood TCR clonality fell below the median, better survival was predicted.

V and J are TRBV5-1 and TRBJ2-3, with TRBD1 matching 9 bases. The starting material was PBMCs, obtained around atezolizumab (anti-PD-L1) treatment. The TCR comes from a man in his 60s with urothelial cancer. The CDR3 sequence is CASSPGLLPGQGFSDTQYF. The CDR3 DNA reads TGCGCCAGCAGCCCCGGGCTCCTCCCGGGACAGGGATTTTCAGATACGCAGTATTTT. The whole variable domain, filled in from reference TRBV5-1 and TRBJ2-3, reads KAGVTQTPRYLIKTRGQQVTLSCSPISGHRSVSWYQQTPGQGLQFLFEYFSETQRNKGNFPGRFSGRQFSNSRSEMNVSTLELGDSALYLCASSPGLLPGQGFSDTQYFGPGTRLTVL.